Presented here are 11 T cell receptor beta chains from one specimen sequenced in a study of PD-1 blockade in mismatch repair-deficient tumors. Sequenced by immunoSEQ multiplex PCR; TCRdb stores in-frame clones only, minus some. Counted here are some 100,000 clones, under 90% occurring once; the ten biggest clones make up roughly 6.3%. The material sequenced was peripheral blood, taken 36 weeks after starting pembrolizumab. The receptors come from an adult with mismatch repair-deficient cancer.

This clone was detected only once. The rearrangement uses TRBV5-1 and TRBJ2-3; D is ambiguous. Germline V CDR1 and CDR2: SGHRS, YFSETQ. This CDR3 has 14 amino acids. V lost 2 bases, J lost 1 base, and 8 bases lay in between. The CDR3 nucleotides are TGCGCCAGCAGCTTAGTAAAGGGCACAGATACGCAGTATTTT. Translating it yields CASSLVKGTDTQYF. The complete variable domain, with remaining parts taken from reference TRBV5-1 and TRBJ2-3, reads KAGVTQTPRYLIKTRGQQVTLSCSPISGHRSVSWYQQTPGQGLQFLFEYFSETQRNKGNFPGRFSGRQFSNSRSEMNVSTLELGDSALYLCASSLVKGTDTQYFGPGTRLTVL.

J is TRBJ2-7 and V is TRBV27; D possibly corresponds to TRBD1 (5 bases). In germline, CDR1 is MNHEY, CDR2 SMNVEV (reference sequence). The CDR3 totals 11 residues. Trimming shortened V by 6 bases and J by 7 bases, and 10 bases separated the two germline ends. The CDR3 protein is CASRTEKEQYF. CDR3 bases: TGTGCCAGCAGGACAGAGAAAGAGCAGTACTTC.

The V gene is TRBV18, the J gene TRBJ1-1; no clear D gene. The CDR3 length is 13 residues. V lost 1 base to trimming and J lost 2 bases, with 5 bases between them. The V gene's germline CDR1 is KGHSH and CDR2 LQKENI. For the CDR3, the DNA is TGTGCCAGCTCACCACTCACCAACACTGAAGCTTTCTTT. It translates to CASSPLTNTEAFF.

V and J are TRBV5-1 and TRBJ1-5; 7 nucleotides agree with TRBD1. This CDR3 is built from 14 residues. Losses at the gene ends were 4 bases for V and 8 bases for J; bases not matched to a gene: 9. CDR1 is SGHRS, CDR2 YFSETQ, per germline. This chain's CDR3 is CASSGGGGMEPQHF. CDR3 DNA: TGCGCCAGCAGCGGTGGAGGGGGCATGGAGCCCCAGCATTTT.

The rearrangement links TRBV19 to TRBJ1-5; TRBD1 matches 8 bases. This CDR3 spans 16 amino acids. J gave up 3 bases and V 8 bases, and 12 bases lay outside the gene matches. Germline lookup yields CDR1 LNHDA and CDR2 SQIVND (reference sequence). CDR3: CASGQGIKGDNQPQHF. CDR3 DNA: TGTGCCAGTGGACAGGGAATTAAGGGGGACAATCAGCCCCAGCATTTT.

The chain carries TRBV10-2 and TRBJ1-3, with D tentatively TRBD1 (5 bases). The CDR3 spans 14 residues. Germline V lookup: CDR1 WSHSY, CDR2 SAAADI. V shed 0 bases and J shed 4 bases, with 7 bases lying between them. The CDR3 spells CASSESGGGNTIYF. The CDR3 bases are TGCGCCAGCAGTGAGTCGGGGGGAGGAAACACCATATATTTT.

The V call is TRBV6-5, the J call TRBJ2-6; either TRBD1 or TRBD2 may supply D (7 bases each). This CDR3 contains 16 residues. V was clipped by 4 bases and J by 0 bases, with 10 bases between them. CDR1 and CDR2 (germline): MNHEY, SVGAGI. The CDR3 region is CASSFRGGSGANVLTF. CDR3 bases: TGTGCCAGCAGTTTCAGGGGGGGCTCTGGGGCCAACGTCCTGACTTTC.

The V call is TRBV5-1, the J call TRBJ2-4, with 10 bases matching TRBD1. Germline V lookup: CDR1 SGHRS, CDR2 YFSETQ. The CDR3 spans 15 residues. V gave up 4 bases and J gave up 8 bases; unmatched junction bases: 9. This chain's CDR3 is CASSTGGTGAHIQYF. CDR3 DNA: TGCGCCAGCAGCACGGGCGGGACAGGGGCACACATTCAGTACTTC. Variable domain in full (rest from reference TRBV5-1 and TRBJ2-4): KAGVTQTPRYLIKTRGQQVTLSCSPISGHRSVSWYQQTPGQGLQFLFEYFSETQRNKGNFPGRFSGRQFSNSRSEMNVSTLELGDSALYLCASSTGGTGAHIQYFGAGTRLSVL.

The chain combines TRBV6-1 with TRBJ2-2, with 10 bases matching TRBD2. Germline assignment: CDR1 MNHNS and CDR2 SASEGT. The J segment lost 5 bases and the V segment lost 6 bases, leaving 9 bases of the junction unmatched. CDR3 size: 16 residues. Here the CDR3 reads CASRESSGGQTGELFF. The CDR3 DNA is TGTGCCAGCAGGGAATCTAGCGGGGGTCAAACCGGGGAGCTGTTTTTT.

The J gene is TRBJ2-7, the V gene TRBV27, with D hard to call. Deletions cut 4 bases from V and 5 bases from J, with 15 bases between. The CDR3 sequence is 14 residues long. Germline loops: CDR1 MNHEY, CDR2 SMNVEV (reference sequence). The CDR3 nucleotides read TGTGCCAGCAGTTATTATCTAAGTGGGGACGAGCAGTACTTC. Translating gives CASSYYLSGDEQYF.

This clone was seen just once. This chain joins TRBV7-9 and TRBJ2-1, with TRBD1 matching 7 bases. With V trimmed by 5 bases and J by 3 bases, 4 bases remained unmatched. The CDR3 is 14 residues long. Looked up from germline, CDR1 is SEHNR and CDR2 is FQNEAQ (reference sequence). For the CDR3, the DNA is TGTGCCAGCAGCCCCCAGGGGGTCTACAATGAGCAGTTCTTC. This codes for CASSPQGVYNEQFF.